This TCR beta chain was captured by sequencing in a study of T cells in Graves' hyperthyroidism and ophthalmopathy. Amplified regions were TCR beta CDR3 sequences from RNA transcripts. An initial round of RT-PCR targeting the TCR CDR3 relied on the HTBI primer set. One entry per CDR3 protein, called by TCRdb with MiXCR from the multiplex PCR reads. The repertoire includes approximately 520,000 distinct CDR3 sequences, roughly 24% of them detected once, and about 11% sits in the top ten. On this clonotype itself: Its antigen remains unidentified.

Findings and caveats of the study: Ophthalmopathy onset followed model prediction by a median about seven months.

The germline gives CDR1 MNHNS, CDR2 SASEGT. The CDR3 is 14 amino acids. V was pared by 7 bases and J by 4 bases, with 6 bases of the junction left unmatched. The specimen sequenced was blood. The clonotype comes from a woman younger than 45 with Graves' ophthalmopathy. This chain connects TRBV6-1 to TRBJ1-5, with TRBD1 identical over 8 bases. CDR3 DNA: TGTGCCAGCACGACCAGACAGGGGAATCAGCCCCAGCATTTT. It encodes CASTTRQGNQPQHF.